This T cell receptor beta chain was documented in a study of CD8 T cells in ankylosing spondylitis. In TCRdb, the 5' RACE reads were re-called with MiXCR into one record per CDR3 protein. The table lists tens of thousands of distinct CDR3 sequences, about 5.7% of them singletons. This CDR3 is 15 amino acids long. CDR1 SGHAT and CDR2 FQNNGV come from the germline V gene. V dropped 6 bases and J dropped 4 bases, with 17 bases sitting between them. This clonotype was seen ten or more times. The antigen is undetermined. Study-wide findings and caveats: Clones linked to disease were reported to show significant enrichment in matched ankylosing spondylitis synovial fluid. Clones linked with disease were CD8+ and fairly uncommon in the peripheral blood.

The receptor's source is a male donor with ankylosing spondylitis or in good health (not recorded which). Sequencing was performed on blood, either unsorted or a sorted T cell fraction (not recorded which). This sequence joins TRBV11-2 and TRBJ2-3, with D maybe TRBD2 (6 bases). The CDR3: CASSSLVGLSDTQYF. Here the CDR3 DNA reads TGTGCCAGCAGTTCCTTAGTCGGACTATCAGATACGCAGTATTTT.